The sequence of this T cell receptor beta chain was determined in a study of CXCR3-negative and CXCR3-positive naive CD8 T cells. With regard to this clonotype: The antigen remains unidentified.

Each CD8+ T cell subset was flow-sorted in triplicate. Every sort contained 250,000 to 300,000 cells. Naive CD8+ T cells carried a CD45RO-CCR7+CD27+CD95- phenotype. Study-wide points: Much lower diversity was found in memory CD8+ cells, while both naive subsets had comparably high diversity.

All TRB cDNA libraries came from 5' RACE performed with UMI labels. No DNA is given; TCRdb re-called the 5' RACE reads and lists each CDR3 protein once. The sample's table shows 40,000 to 55,000 distinct CDR3 sequences. The CDR3 is 14 residues long. Looked up from germline, CDR1 is SQVTM and CDR2 is ANQGSEA. What was sequenced was naive CXCR3- CD8+ T cells from blood. Subset of the sample: CD45RO-CCR7+CD27+CD95- naive CD8+ T cells lacking CXCR3 (TNR3-). The chain recombines TRBV29-1 with TRBJ2-5; TCRdb's assignment of TRBD2 cannot be checked, as there is no DNA. The sequence derives from a human donor in good health. Some clones in this sample may be carry-over from other donors' samples. CDR3 region: CSVEDAGFLETQYF. Filled out from reference TRBV29-1 and TRBJ2-5, the complete variable domain reads SAVISQKPSRDICQRGTSLTIQCQVDSQVTMMFWYRQQPGQSLTLIATANQGSEATYESGFVIDKFPISRPNLTFSTLTVSNMSPEDSSIYLCSVEDAGFLETQYFGPGTRLLVL.